The present entry profiles one T cell receptor beta chain with its context. This CDR3 comprises 15 residues. V was clipped by 0 bases and J by 5 bases, with 8 bases between them. Germline CDR1 is MNHEY and CDR2 is SVGAGI. Per the study methods: The assay estimated nucleated cells by amplifying reference gene primers. Produced via immunoSEQ multiplex PCR; TCRdb's table is partial and in-frame only. The V and J calls and the clone size are those of that table, but D and trimming were determined from the DNA. The repertoire includes about 200,000 clones, 80% to 95% of them detected once, and 0.65% to 0.85% sits in the top ten. Seattle patients were enrolled while actively infected and followed longitudinally. The sample originates from a study of blood T cell repertoires in COVID-19.

The V and J genes are TRBV6-5 and TRBJ1-6, with D hard to call. The material sequenced was peripheral blood. This receptor was identified in a man aged 60-69 years with COVID-19, enrolled during active disease. CDR3 DNA: TGTGCCAGCAGTTACTCGAGAGGGAATAATTCACCCCTCCACTTT. Translation gives CASSYSRGNNSPLHF.